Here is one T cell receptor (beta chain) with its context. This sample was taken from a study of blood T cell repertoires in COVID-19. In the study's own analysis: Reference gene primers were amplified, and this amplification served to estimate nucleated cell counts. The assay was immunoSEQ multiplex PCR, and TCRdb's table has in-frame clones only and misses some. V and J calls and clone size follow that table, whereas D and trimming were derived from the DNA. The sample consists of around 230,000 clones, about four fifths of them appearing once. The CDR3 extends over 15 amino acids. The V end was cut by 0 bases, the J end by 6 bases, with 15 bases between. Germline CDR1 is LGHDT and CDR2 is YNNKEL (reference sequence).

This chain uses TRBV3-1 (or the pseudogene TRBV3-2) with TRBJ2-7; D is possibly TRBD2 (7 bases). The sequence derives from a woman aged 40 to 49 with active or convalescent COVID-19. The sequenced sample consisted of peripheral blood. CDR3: CASSQDNPRGAEQYF. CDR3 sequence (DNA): TGTGCCAGCAGCCAAGATAACCCCCGGGGGGCCGAGCAGTACTTC.